This paragraph covers one T cell receptor beta chain sequence. Its recognized antigen is unknown. The sample holds no much larger clone one base away, and base qualities are not on file. The collaborating institutions used their own protocols to collect whole blood in K2EDTA tubes. For TCRbeta analysis, collaborators shipped samples in one of three forms: frozen whole blood, isolated PBMCs, or DNA extracted from either of those sample types. The data originate from a study of blood T cell repertoires in COVID-19 (dated by TCRdb to about 2020). Context from the whole study: Collaborator samples came from the United States, Italy and Spain and covered acute and convalescent phases of COVID-19. Deeply sampled blood TCRbeta repertoires from subjects exposed to, actively infected with, or recovered from COVID-19 were included in the dataset. A freely available public database, intended as a resource for researchers studying the immune response to SARS-CoV-2, is where the repertoires were released. The samples were drawn from the first 160 participants of the ongoing ImmuneRACE study and from some 1,300 subjects provided by 6 global collaborators. HLA class I and class II types, where available, came from metadata supplied by the sample provider rather than from assay-based typing. A de-identified subject ID, COVID-19 status, age in years and sex were almost always included in the sample metadata. The material from the prospective study consisted of cDNA or gDNA derived from T cells, B-cell-depleted T cells, or PBMCs. Broad study findings and their caveats: The quantity of clinical and demographic metadata differed by source and by participant and was supplied without curation.

TCRbeta CDR3 regions were amplified from genomic DNA using the immunoSEQ Assay, a bias-controlled multiplex PCR. Turning to the authors' computational methods: Nucleated cell counts per sample were estimated from amplification of reference gene primers within the assay. Sequence reads were collapsed and filtered to measure the absolute abundance of every unique TCRbeta CDR3 rearrangement. Productive Simpson clonality was computed per sample as the square root of Simpson's diversity index over productive rearrangements. In TCRdb, the immuneACCESS table is reduced to in-frame sequences with V and J assigned. These tables do not hold every clone; where another copy was compared, an unresolved V gene accounts for under half, and the others remain unexplained. D and trimming come from the DNA, and the V and J calls and clone size come from that table. This sample lists fewer than 130,000 clones; 75% to 90% were detected once. Together, the top ten hold about a third of the sample.

From cysteine to phenylalanine, the CDR3 is 13 amino acids long. The CDR3 DNA has 39 bases and is translated from base 1. The germline V gene gives CDR1 as SGHRS and CDR2 as YFSETQ. V gives up 5 bases and J gives up 6 bases, and the segment between their germline ends measures 13 bases. Sequenced material: peripheral blood. The sequence came from a woman aged 80 or over with acute or convalescent COVID-19. The rearrangement combines TRBV5-1 with TRBJ2-3; 5 matching bases give a weak D call of TRBD2. The DNA is as follows: TGCGCCAGCAGGGACGGGGTTGGGGATACGCAGTATTTT. Its translation reads: CASRDGVGDTQYF.